A single sample is the source of the 3 T cell receptor beta chains below, sequenced in a study of T cells in Graves' hyperthyroidism and ophthalmopathy. Amplified regions were TCR beta CDR3 sequences from RNA transcripts. HTBI primers were employed in a first-round RT-PCR of the TCR CDR3. TCRdb re-called the multiplex PCR reads with MiXCR, one entry per CDR3 protein. This sample yields hundreds of thousands of distinct CDR3 sequences, of which 35% are seen a single time; around 30% belongs to the top ten. The source material was blood. Every receptor here comes from a woman in her 40s with Graves' hyperthyroidism.

The V and J genes are TRBV7-9 and TRBJ1-1; 7 bases are a match to TRBD1. The CDR3 spans 15 residues. V lost 6 bases, J lost 5 bases, and 12 bases stayed unmatched. CDR1 is SEHNR, CDR2 FQNEAQ, per germline (reference sequence). The DNA of the CDR3 is TGTGCCAGCAGAACGACCCAGGGGGGAGGGACTGAAGCTTTCTTT. The encoded protein is CASRTTQGGGTEAFF.

This clonotype occurred many times. The CDR3 here is CASSRNGHSNTEAFF. The DNA of the CDR3 is TGTGCCAGCAGTAGGAACGGACACTCGAACACTGAAGCTTTCTTT. The V gene is TRBV6-6, the J gene TRBJ1-1; TRBD1 is a possible D gene (5 bases). The CDR3 runs 15 residues. V gave up 5 bases and J gave up 1 base, with 14 bases separating them. CDR1 is MNHNY, CDR2 SVGAGI, per germline (reference sequence).

This clonotype was found many times. This chain uses TRBV29-1 with TRBJ2-5; D remains ambiguous. The V end lost 4 bases, the J end lost 0 bases, and 6 bases lay between the germline ends. Germline CDR1 SQVTM, CDR2 ANQGSEA. The CDR3 has 12 amino acids. CDR3 region: CSVVTYQETQYF. CDR3 sequence (DNA): TGCAGCGTTGTTACCTACCAAGAGACCCAGTACTTC.